This T cell receptor beta chain stems from a study of blood T cell repertoires in COVID-19. Study background: Acute and convalescent COVID-19 samples came from the United States, Italy and Spain. Sample material is recorded as cDNA or gDNA derived from T cells, B-cell-depleted T cells, or PBMCs.

Study processing details: Researchers report that nucleated cell counts were estimated from reference gene primer amplification. The repertoire was sequenced with immunoSEQ multiplex PCR; TCRdb's copy has only in-frame clones and lacks some. The DNA gave D and trimming, while V, J and clone size come from that table. The data show roughly 140,000 clones, with about 84% seen just once and 5.5% to 7% held by the top ten. The CDR3 runs 13 residues. Germline V gene data show CDR1 as MNHNY and CDR2 as SVGAGI (reference sequence). The germline V and J ends were trimmed by 2 bases and 5 bases, with 10 bases remaining between them.

The TCR was taken from a human donor in a cohort sampled during active COVID-19. The rearrangement links TRBV6-6 to TRBJ2-7; D possibly corresponds to TRBD2 (7 bases). What was sequenced was peripheral blood. As DNA, the CDR3 is TGTGCCAGCAGTTACGCGGGGGCCAACGAGCAGTACTTC. Residues: CASSYAGANEQYF.